A selection of T cell receptor beta chains follows, all from one sample in a study of cytomegalovirus exposure and HLA in healthy donors. Method: immunoSEQ multiplex PCR; TCRdb's copy keeps in-frame clones and lacks some. The table lists 120,000 or so clones, 60% to 85% of them singletons. The sample comprised PBMCs. These receptors all come from a human donor in good health. Each CDR3 is given with its conserved first and last residue. Each record gives: clone size, D gene, J gene, V gene, CDR3 protein, CDR3 DNA. The D gene is left open where the match is weak. Clone size is not always given. Where it is, it says once, few, many or a class for expanded clones.

NA NA TRBJ1-1 TRBV4-1 CASSQEYRPEAFF TGCGCCAGCAGCCAAGAATACAGGCCTGAAGCTTTCTTT
NA NA TRBJ2-3 TRBV9 CASSVSSTDTQYF TGTGCCAGCAGCGTATCTAGCACAGATACGCAGTATTTT
NA NA TRBJ1-1 TRBV5-5 CASSAGGTDVRGTEAFF TGTGCCAGCAGCGCGGGGGGGACCGATGTGCGGGGCACTGAAGCTTTCTTT
NA NA TRBJ1-3 TRBV5-6 CASSPEGGNTIYF TGTGCCAGCAGCCCTGAGGGTGGAAACACCATATATTTT
NA NA TRBJ2-7 TRBV6-5 CASSLDPTGLYEQYF TGTGCCAGCAGTCTCGACCCGACTGGCTTATACGAGCAGTACTTC
NA NA TRBJ1-2 TRBV11-2 CASSLDWGVNYGYTF TGTGCCAGCAGCTTAGACTGGGGCGTCAACTATGGCTACACCTTC
NA NA TRBJ2-6 TRBV6-5 CASSSREMAGANVLTF TGTGCCAGCAGTTCTCGGGAGATGGCTGGGGCCAACGTCCTGACTTTC
NA TRBD2 TRBJ2-7 TRBV6-6 CASSVSGGAYEQYF TGTGCCAGCAGTGTAAGCGGGGGTGCCTACGAGCAGTACTTC
few NA TRBJ2-1 TRBV6-1 CASSEFGEQFF TGTGCCAGCAGTGAATTCGGTGAGCAGTTCTTC
NA TRBD1 TRBJ1-5 TRBV6-5 CASGTGNQPQHF TGTGCCAGCGGGACAGGGAATCAGCCCCAGCATTTT
NA NA TRBJ1-4 TRBV6-1 CASSVGTILVELFF TGTGCCAGCAGCGTCGGGACAATTTTGGTGGAACTGTTTTTT
few TRBD1 TRBJ1-3 TRBV7-6 CASRDRDSGNTIYF TGTGCCAGCAGAGACAGGGACTCTGGAAACACCATATATTTT
NA TRBD1 TRBJ2-1 TRBV7-9 CASSLAGAGGANNEQFF TGTGCCAGCAGCTTAGCAGGGGCAGGGGGCGCGAACAATGAGCAGTTCTTC
NA TRBD1 TRBJ1-4 TRBV5-1 CASSLGRGQNNEKLFF TGCGCCAGCAGCCTCGGAAGGGGGCAAAATAATGAAAAACTGTTTTTT
few NA TRBJ2-2 TRBV6-1 CASMLGGLTGELFF TGTGCCAGCATGTTGGGGGGACTCACCGGGGAGCTGTTTTTT
once NA TRBJ2-3 TRBV5-1 CASSSLFALPRRGAIDTQYF TGCGCCAGCAGCTCGCTTTTCGCCCTCCCTCGACGGGGGGCCATCGATACGCAGTATTTT
NA NA TRBJ1-1 TRBV6-6 CASSAIRAAKNTEAFF TGTGCCAGCAGCGCCATCAGGGCAGCCAAGAACACTGAAGCTTTCTTT
once NA TRBJ1-4 TRBV9 CASSARQGWEEKLFF TGTGCCAGCAGCGCCCGTCAGGGGTGGGAGGAAAAACTGTTTTTT
NA NA TRBJ2-7 TRBV4-1 CASSQASGFGEQYF TGCGCCAGCAGCCAAGCGTCAGGGTTCGGCGAGCAGTACTTC
NA NA TRBJ1-2 TRBV11-2 CASSLDRPGGEGYTF TGTGCCAGCAGCTTAGATCGTCCAGGAGGGGAAGGCTACACCTTC
NA NA TRBJ2-1 TRBV6-5 CASSYFTSLQGNEQFF TGTGCCAGCAGTTACTTTACGTCATTACAGGGTAATGAGCAGTTCTTC
NA NA TRBJ1-4 TRBV6-6 CASGTGKLFF TGTGCCAGCGGTACGGGAAAACTGTTTTTT
NA TRBD1 TRBJ2-5 TRBV7-9 CASSHRGQGSETQYF TGTGCCAGCAGCCACCGGGGACAGGGGAGTGAGACCCAGTACTTC
NA NA TRBJ2-5 TRBV2 CASKRSASVETQYF TGTGCCAGCAAGAGGTCGGCTAGTGTTGAGACCCAGTACTTC
NA NA TRBJ2-2 TRBV7-9 CASSFLNTGELFF TGTGCCAGCAGCTTTCTGAACACCGGGGAGCTGTTTTTT
NA TRBD1 TRBJ1-6 TRBV11-2 CASSLGQGNSPLHF TGTGCCAGCAGCTTAGGACAGGGAAATTCACCCCTCCACTTT
once NA TRBJ2-7 TRBV5-6 CASSFSGQGYEQYF TGTGCCAGCAGCTTTTCAGGGCAGGGCTACGAGCAGTACTTT
once TRBD1 TRBJ1-2 TRBV6-1 CASSEAHRTGFYYGYTF TGTGCCAGCAGTGAAGCGCACAGGACAGGGTTTTACTATGGCTACACCTTC
NA TRBD1 TRBJ1-5 TRBV10-2 CASARDRESLSNQPQHF TGCGCCAGCGCCCGGGACAGGGAATCCCTCAGCAATCAGCCCCAGCATTTT
NA NA TRBJ1-2 TRBV28 CASSSSGATLYGYTF TGTGCCAGCAGTTCATCAGGGGCAACCCTCTATGGCTACACCTTC
NA NA TRBJ2-7 TRBV4-2 CASSQFSSGGYYEQYF TGTGCCAGCAGCCAATTCTCTTCGGGGGGCTATTACGAGCAGTACTTC
few NA TRBJ1-3 TRBV6-5 CASSYSSGSGNTIYF TGTGCCAGCAGTTACTCCTCGGGCTCTGGAAACACCATATATTTT
NA NA TRBJ2-5 TRBV7-8 CASSLFLRGETQYF TGTGCCAGCAGCTTATTTCTTAGGGGAGAGACCCAGTACTTC
once TRBD1 TRBJ1-2 TRBV6-1 CASSESPGTGHYGYTF TGTGCCAGCAGTGAAAGTCCCGGGACAGGGCACTATGGCTACACCTTC
NA NA TRBJ1-6 TRBV28 CASTNSITGYNSPLHF TGTGCCAGCACCAACTCCATAACAGGGTATAATTCACCCCTCCACTTT
NA NA TRBJ1-2 TRBV4-1 CASSQASGLYGYTF TGCGCCAGCAGCCAAGCGTCAGGGCTTTATGGCTACACCTTC
once TRBD2 TRBJ2-3 TRBV18 CASSPGLDTDTQYF TGTGCCAGCAGCCCAGGACTAGACACAGATACGCAGTATTTT
NA NA TRBJ2-5 TRBV4-1 CASSQDSKQGETQYF TGCGCCAGCAGCCAAGATTCTAAGCAGGGCGAGACCCAGTACTTC
NA NA TRBJ1-6 TRBV4-1 CASSQQGLLGALHF TGCGCCAGCAGCCAACAGGGGCTCCTCGGGGCCCTCCACTTT
NA NA TRBJ1-5 TRBV5-1 CASSLTGREGQPQHF TGCGCCAGCAGCTTGACTGGAAGGGAGGGACAGCCCCAGCATTTT
few NA TRBJ1-1 TRBV2 CASEQLNTEAFF TGTGCCAGCGAACAACTGAACACTGAAGCTTTCTTT
NA NA TRBJ2-2 TRBV6-5 CASSWTFWPPGHLFF TGTGCCAGCAGTTGGACTTTCTGGCCACCGGGTCATCTGTTTTTT
NA NA TRBJ2-3 TRBV7-9 CASSSSVGGQTDTQYF TGTGCCAGCAGCTCCAGTGTCGGGGGGCAGACAGATACGCAGTATTTT
NA NA TRBJ1-6 TRBV25-1 CASSERGRGDSPLHF TGTGCCAGCAGTGAACGAGGGAGGGGAGATTCACCCCTCCACTTT
NA NA TRBJ1-6 TRBV6-1 CASSGVTGLGNSPLHF TGTGCCAGCAGTGGAGTTACAGGGTTGGGAAATTCACCCCTCCACTTT